The sequence of this T cell receptor (beta chain) was determined in a study of shared clonotypes between healthy human individuals (dated by TCRdb to about 2020). Regarding the study in general: A couple of women and a few men aged 18 to 49 years were included in the cohort. For each donor, three plates each were used for CD4 naive and CD4 memory, two plates were used for CD8 naive, and one plate was used for CD8 memory. Blood TCR repertoires of a handful of healthy adults were deeply sequenced to estimate repertoire size and the extent of clonotype sharing between individuals. Different laboratories and diverse techniques were used to prepare libraries and sequence TCR repertoires, to increase sequencing depth and limit assay-specific biases. Per donor, leukapheresis produced somewhere between about 0.94 and 9.5 billion PBMCs. General conclusions and limits of the study: Sampling was restricted to blood, and TCR repertoires in tissues likely differ from the TCR repertoires found in blood. When a few donors were compared, the shared fraction of clonotypes was around 5% for naive CD4, over 3% for naive CD8, roughly 2.5% for memory CD4, and 0.35% to 0.4% for memory CD8. Higher generation probabilities were observed for clonotypes shared by all four sorted-subset donors than for non-shared clonotypes. Even with the large sequencing depth, rarefaction of the sorted-subset datasets indicated that sequencing was incomplete. Pairwise subsampling indicated that sequencing depth was expected to affect the degree of clonotype sharing among donors. Naive subsets generally had larger estimated clonotype richness than memory subsets. The genetic and exposure-history diversity represented was limited by the small number of donors.

Using the deep immunoSEQ assay, TCR CDR3 regions were amplified from genomic DNA by multiplex PCR. Extracted genomic DNA from each cell subset was distributed evenly across all wells of several immunoSEQ 96-well plates, and each plate was treated as a replicate. For sorted subsets, around 0.2 ug genomic DNA, equal to some 28,000 T cell genomes, was loaded into each replicate PCR. The purified libraries were quantified using a Qubit 3.0 fluorometer, sized with a Bioanalyzer 2100, and then quantified again using the KAPA Library Quantification kit. Every immunoSEQ 96-well plate was sequenced on a dedicated single-read 150-cycle Illumina NextSeq 550 flow cell. As for the original processing: The immunoSEQ output contained only junctional sequences without quality scores, so filtering could not match that applied to full-length reads. Sequences were annotated with PyIR, a Python wrapper for IgBLAST v1.9, and V/J genes and CDR3 were assigned using IMGT germline references. Reads were removed for weak V/J assignments (E-value above 1e-6), missing CDR3, stop codons, out-of-frame junctions, or ambiguous translated residues. A V3J clonotype was defined by an identical inferred V gene, J gene, and CDR3 amino acid sequence. Percentage overlap between repertoires was computed as shared unique clonotypes divided by the size of the smaller repertoire. Richness of each repertoire was evaluated using RTK rarefaction, the Chao1 estimator, and Recon v2.1 estimates of unobserved clonotypes. Generation probabilities were computed with OLGA for all TCRbeta clonotypes obtained by the gDNA method from a few donors. TCRdb mirrors the immuneACCESS table, restricted to in-frame sequences. Some clones are absent from its copies; in checked studies, under half trace to an unresolved V gene, and the reason for the others is unknown. D and trimming come from the DNA, and the V and J calls and clone size come from that table. Within this sample are 2,500,000 or so clones, with roughly 92% of them counted one time only. Together, the top ten hold around 0.15% of the sample.

The germline V gene encodes CDR1 SGHRS and CDR2 YFSETQ. Cut back by 4 bases and 2 bases, the V and J ends lie 5 bases apart. The CDR3 starts with the cysteine, ends with the phenylalanine, and has 12 residues. The kept DNA is CDR3 alone, 36 bases in frame from the first base. Remarks on this clone: Its antigen is currently not known. Per-nucleotide qualities are absent, and no much larger clonotype sits a single base away. The sample contains more than one DNA sequence encoding this CDR3.

The donors were healthy, HIV-negative adults who had no recently reported acute infections or vaccinations. Only Caucasian adults living in Nashville, Tennessee, USA were represented among the donors. Magnetic negative selection was used to enrich CD4+ T cells, after which naive cells were positively selected on CD45RA and the negative fraction became the memory subset. After blood collection by leukapheresis, PBMCs were isolated using Ficoll-Histopaque density gradient centrifugation and then cryopreserved in the vapor phase of liquid nitrogen. Analytical flow cytometry was used to check the purity and quantity of every magnetically sorted T cell population. From each sorted fraction, genomic DNA was isolated and quantified by UV absorbance on a Nanodrop 2000c.

The sequence derives from a man younger than 30 in good health. The chain is assembled from TRBV5-1 and TRBJ2-3, with the D gene not clear enough to name. The specimen sequenced was naive CD4+ T cells sorted from blood. The cell subset or site label here, explained by the study, means: CD45RA+ positively selected. The CDR3 amino acid sequence is: CASSTSTDTQYF. At the DNA level, the sequence is TGCGCCAGCAGCACCTCCACAGATACGCAGTATTTT. The full variable domain, with segments outside the CDR3 supplied by the reference TRBV5-1 and TRBJ2-3 proteins, appears as KAGVTQTPRYLIKTRGQQVTLSCSPISGHRSVSWYQQTPGQGLQFLFEYFSETQRNKGNFPGRFSGRQFSNSRSEMNVSTLELGDSALYLCASSTSTDTQYFGPGTRLTVL.